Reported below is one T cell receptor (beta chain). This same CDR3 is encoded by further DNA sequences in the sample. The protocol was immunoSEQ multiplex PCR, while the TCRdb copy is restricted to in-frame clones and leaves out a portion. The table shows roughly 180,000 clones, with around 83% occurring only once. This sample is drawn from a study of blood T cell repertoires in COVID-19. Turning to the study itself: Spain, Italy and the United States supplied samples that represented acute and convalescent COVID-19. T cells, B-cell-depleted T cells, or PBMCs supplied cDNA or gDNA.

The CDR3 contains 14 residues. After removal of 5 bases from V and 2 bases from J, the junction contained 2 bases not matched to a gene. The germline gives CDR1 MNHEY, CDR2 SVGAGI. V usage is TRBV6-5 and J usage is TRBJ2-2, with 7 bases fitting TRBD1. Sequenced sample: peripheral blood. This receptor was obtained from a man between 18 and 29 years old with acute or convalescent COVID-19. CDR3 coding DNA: TGTGCCAGCAGTAGGACAGGCAACACCGGGGAGCTGTTTTTT. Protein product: CASSRTGNTGELFF.